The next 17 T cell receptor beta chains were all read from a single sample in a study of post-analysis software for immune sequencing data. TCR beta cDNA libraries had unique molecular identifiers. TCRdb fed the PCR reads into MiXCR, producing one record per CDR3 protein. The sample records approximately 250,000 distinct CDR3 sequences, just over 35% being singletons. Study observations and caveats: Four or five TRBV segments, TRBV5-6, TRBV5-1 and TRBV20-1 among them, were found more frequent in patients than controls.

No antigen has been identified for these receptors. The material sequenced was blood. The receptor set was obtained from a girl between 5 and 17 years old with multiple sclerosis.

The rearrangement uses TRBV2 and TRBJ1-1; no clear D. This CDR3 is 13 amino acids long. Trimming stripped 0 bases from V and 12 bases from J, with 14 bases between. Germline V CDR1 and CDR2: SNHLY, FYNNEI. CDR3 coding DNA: TGTGCCAGCAGTGAAGCCGGGCGAAGGACGACTTTCTTT. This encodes CASSEAGRRTTFF.

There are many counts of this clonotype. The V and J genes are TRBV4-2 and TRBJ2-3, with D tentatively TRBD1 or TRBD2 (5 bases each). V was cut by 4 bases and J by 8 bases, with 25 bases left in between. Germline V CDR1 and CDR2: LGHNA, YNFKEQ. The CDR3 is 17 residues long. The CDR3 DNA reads TGTGCCAGCAGCCGAGATTCTTCCGGGACCCCGTCGGGTACGCAGTATTTT. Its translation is CASSRDSSGTPSGTQYF.

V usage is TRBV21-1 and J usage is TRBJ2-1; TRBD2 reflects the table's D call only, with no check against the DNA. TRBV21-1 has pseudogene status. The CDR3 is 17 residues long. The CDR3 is CASSKEKAGVGYNEQFF. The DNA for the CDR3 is TGTGCCAGCAGCAAAGAAAAAGCGGGAGTTGGTTACAATGAGCAGTTCTTC.

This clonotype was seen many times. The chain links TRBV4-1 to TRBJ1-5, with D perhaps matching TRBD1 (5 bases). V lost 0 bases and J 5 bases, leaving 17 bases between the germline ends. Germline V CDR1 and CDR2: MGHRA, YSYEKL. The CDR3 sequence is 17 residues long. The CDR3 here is CASSQEVWPGRDQPQHF. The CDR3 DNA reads TGCGCCAGCAGCCAAGAAGTCTGGCCAGGGAGAGATCAGCCCCAGCATTTT.

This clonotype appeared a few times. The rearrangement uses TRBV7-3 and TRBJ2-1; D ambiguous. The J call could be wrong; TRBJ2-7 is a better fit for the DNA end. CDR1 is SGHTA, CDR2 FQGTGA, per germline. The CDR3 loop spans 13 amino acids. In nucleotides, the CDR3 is TGTGCCAGCAGCTTCGAGGCCTACAATGAGCAGTACTTC. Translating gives CASSFEAYNEQYF.

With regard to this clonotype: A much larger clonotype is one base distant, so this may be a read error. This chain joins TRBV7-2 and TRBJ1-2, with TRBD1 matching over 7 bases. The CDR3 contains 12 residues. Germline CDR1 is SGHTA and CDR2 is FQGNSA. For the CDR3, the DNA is TGTGCCAGCAGCCGACAGGGATATGACTACACCTTC. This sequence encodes CASSRQGYDYTF.

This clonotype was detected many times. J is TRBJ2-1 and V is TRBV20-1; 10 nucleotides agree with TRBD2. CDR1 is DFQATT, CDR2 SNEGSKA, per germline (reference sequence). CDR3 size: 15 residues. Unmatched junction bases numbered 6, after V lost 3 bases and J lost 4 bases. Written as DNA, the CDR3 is TGCAGTGCTAGGGGAGCGGGGGGGCGGTACAATGAGCAGTTCTTC. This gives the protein CSARGAGGRYNEQFF.

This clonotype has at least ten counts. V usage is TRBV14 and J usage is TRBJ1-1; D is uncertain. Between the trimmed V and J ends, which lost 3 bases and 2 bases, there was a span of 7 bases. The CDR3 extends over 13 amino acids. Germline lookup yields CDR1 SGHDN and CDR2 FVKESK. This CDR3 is CASSHSRNTEAFF. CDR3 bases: TGTGCCAGCAGCCATTCTCGCAACACTGAAGCTTTCTTT. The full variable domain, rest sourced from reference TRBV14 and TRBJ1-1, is EAGVTQFPSHSVIEKGQTVTLRCDPISGHDNLYWYRRVMGKEIKFLLHFVKESKQDESGMPNNRFLAERTGGTYSTLKVQPAELEDSGVYFCASSHSRNTEAFFGQGTRLTVV.

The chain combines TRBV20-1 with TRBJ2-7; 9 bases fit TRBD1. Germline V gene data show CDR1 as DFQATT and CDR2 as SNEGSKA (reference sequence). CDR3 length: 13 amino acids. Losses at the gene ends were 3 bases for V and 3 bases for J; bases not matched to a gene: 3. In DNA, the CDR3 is TGCAGTGCTAGGACAGGGGGGTTCTACGAGCAGTACTTC. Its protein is CSARTGGFYEQYF.

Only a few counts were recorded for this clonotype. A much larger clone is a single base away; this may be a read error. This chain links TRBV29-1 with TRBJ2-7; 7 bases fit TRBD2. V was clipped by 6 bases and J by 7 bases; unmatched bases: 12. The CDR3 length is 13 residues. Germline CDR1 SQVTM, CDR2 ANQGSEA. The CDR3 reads CSVRLAASNEQYF. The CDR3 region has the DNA TGCAGCGTCCGACTAGCAGCCTCCAATGAGCAGTACTTC.

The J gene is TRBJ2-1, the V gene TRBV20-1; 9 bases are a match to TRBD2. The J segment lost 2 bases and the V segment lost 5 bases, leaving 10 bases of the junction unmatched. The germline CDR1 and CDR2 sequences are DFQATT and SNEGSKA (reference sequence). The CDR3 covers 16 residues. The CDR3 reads CSAPPEAGGAYNEQFF. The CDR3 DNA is TGCAGTGCTCCCCCCGAAGCGGGAGGTGCCTACAATGAGCAGTTCTTC.

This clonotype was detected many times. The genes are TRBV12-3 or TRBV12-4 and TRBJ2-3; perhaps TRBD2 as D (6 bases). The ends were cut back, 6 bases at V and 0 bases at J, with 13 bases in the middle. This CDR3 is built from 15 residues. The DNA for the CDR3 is TGTGCCAGCAGGCCCGTCGGAGGGAGCACAGATACGCAGTATTTT. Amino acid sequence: CASRPVGGSTDTQYF.

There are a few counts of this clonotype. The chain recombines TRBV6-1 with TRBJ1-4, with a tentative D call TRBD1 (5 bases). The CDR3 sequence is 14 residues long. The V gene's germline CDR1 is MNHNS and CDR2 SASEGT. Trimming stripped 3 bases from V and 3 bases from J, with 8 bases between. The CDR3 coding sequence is TGTGCCAGCAGTGACAAAGGGGCTAATGAAAAACTGTTTTTT. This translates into CASSDKGANEKLFF.

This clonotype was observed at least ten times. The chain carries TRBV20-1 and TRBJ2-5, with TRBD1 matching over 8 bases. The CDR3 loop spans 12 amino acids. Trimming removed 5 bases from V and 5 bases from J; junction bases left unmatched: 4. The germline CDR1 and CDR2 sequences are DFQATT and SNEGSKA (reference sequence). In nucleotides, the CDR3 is TGCAGTGCTGTTACAGGGGGTGAGACCCAGTACTTC. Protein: CSAVTGGETQYF.

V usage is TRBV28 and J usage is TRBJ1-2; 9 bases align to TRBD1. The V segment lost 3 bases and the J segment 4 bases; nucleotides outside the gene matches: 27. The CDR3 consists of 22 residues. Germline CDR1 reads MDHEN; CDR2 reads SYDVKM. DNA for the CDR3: TGTGCCAGCAGTTTGGGGTCCGGACCAGCACCCGCGGGACAGGGTCGAAGCTATGGCTACACCTTC. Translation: CASSLGSGPAPAGQGRSYGYTF.

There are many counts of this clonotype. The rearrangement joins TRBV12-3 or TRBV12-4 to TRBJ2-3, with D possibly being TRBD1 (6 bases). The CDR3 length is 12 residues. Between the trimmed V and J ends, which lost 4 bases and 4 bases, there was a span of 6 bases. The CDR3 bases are TGTGCCAGCAGTTCAGGGGCAGATACGCAGTATTTT. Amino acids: CASSSGADTQYF.

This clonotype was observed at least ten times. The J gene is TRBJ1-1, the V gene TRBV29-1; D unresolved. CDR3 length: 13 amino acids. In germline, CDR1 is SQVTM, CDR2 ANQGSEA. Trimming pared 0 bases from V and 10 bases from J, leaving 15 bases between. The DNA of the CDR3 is TGCAGCGTTGAAGATGGAACAGTACGGGGAGCTTTCTTT. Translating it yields CSVEDGTVRGAFF.